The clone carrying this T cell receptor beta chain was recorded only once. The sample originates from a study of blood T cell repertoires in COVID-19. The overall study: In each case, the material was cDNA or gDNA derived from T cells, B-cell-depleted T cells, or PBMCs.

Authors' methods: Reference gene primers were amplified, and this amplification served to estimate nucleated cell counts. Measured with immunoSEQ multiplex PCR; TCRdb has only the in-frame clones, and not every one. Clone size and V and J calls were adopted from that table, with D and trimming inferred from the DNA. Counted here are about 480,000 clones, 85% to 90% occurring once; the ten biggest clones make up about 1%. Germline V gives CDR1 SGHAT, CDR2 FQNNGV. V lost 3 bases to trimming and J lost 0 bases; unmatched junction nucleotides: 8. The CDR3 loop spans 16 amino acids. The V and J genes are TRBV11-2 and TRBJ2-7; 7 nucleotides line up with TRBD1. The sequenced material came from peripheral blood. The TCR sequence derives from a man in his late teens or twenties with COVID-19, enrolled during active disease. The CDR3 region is CASSFRLDRVSYEQYF. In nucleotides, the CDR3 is TGTGCCAGCAGCTTTCGCCTTGACAGGGTCTCCTACGAGCAGTACTTC. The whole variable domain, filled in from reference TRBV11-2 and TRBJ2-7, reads EAGVAQSPRYKIIEKRQSVAFWCNPISGHATLYWYQQILGQGPKLLIQFQNNGVVDDSQLPKDRFSAERLKGVDSTLKIQPAKLEDSAVYLCASSFRLDRVSYEQYFGPGTRLTVT.